The rows below give T cell receptor beta chains drawn from one sample of a study of T cells expressing NK-cell markers. Using the 5' RACE reads, TCRdb records one entry per CDR3 protein without DNA. The listing records approximately 170,000 distinct CDR3 sequences. Sequenced input: blood T cells: a sorted CD56 or NKG2C T cell subset, CD4+ or CD8+ T cells, or bulk PBMC T cells (not recorded which). Every receptor here comes from a man between 18 and 69 years old in good health. The CDR3 runs from the conserved cysteine through the conserved F or W. Rows give clone size only sometimes, using once, few, many, or a class for an expanded clone.

abundance,v_gene,j_gene,CDR3aa
NA,TRBV18,TRBJ2-7,CASSPEPTVSYEQYF
NA,TRBV20-1,TRBJ1-4,CSAAESGYELFF
NA,TRBV11-2,TRBJ1-4,CASSQLNTHDGLFF
NA,TRBV30,TRBJ1-5,CAWSVTGYNQPQHF
NA,TRBV6-4,TRBJ2-7,CASSDSRGLYEQYF
NA,TRBV2,TRBJ2-1,CASTFGAYEQFF
NA,TRBV2,TRBJ2-3,CASSDSGQSTDTQYF
NA,TRBV12-3/TRBV12-4,TRBJ2-1,CATAGGSYVSEQFF
NA,TRBV19,TRBJ2-2,CASSILGSGTGELFF
NA,TRBV5-4,TRBJ2-1,CASSWTSAGGEEQFF
NA,TRBV7-2,TRBJ2-1,CASSYHGDTYNEQFF
NA,TRBV2,TRBJ1-1,CASLGLKNTEAFF
NA,TRBV5-1,TRBJ2-3,CASSSEGGDTQYF
NA,TRBV3-1,TRBJ2-5,CASSQGQQETQYF
NA,TRBV7-2,TRBJ2-7,CASSLTGGKGSYEQYF
NA,TRBV7-8,TRBJ2-7,CASSLPGQGTYEQYF
NA,TRBV27,TRBJ2-2,CASSLGQYYTGELFF
NA,TRBV2,TRBJ2-2,CASLRVSGELFF
NA,TRBV10-3,TRBJ1-2,CAISETDREGYTF
NA,TRBV11-2,TRBJ2-7,CASRRTYEQYF
NA,TRBV20-1,TRBJ1-1,CSARDDGGTGLTEAFF
NA,TRBV7-6,TRBJ1-2,CASSLSVTDLSDGYTF
NA,TRBV7-2,TRBJ2-3,CASSFLAGDPSRQYF
NA,TRBV20-1,TRBJ1-5,CSARWELYSNQPQHF
medium-sized,TRBV4-2,TRBJ2-7,CASSQERDSSYEQYF
NA,TRBV2,TRBJ2-1,CASSPSDYNEQFF
NA,TRBV3-1,TRBJ2-3,CASSPDKGPEDTQYF